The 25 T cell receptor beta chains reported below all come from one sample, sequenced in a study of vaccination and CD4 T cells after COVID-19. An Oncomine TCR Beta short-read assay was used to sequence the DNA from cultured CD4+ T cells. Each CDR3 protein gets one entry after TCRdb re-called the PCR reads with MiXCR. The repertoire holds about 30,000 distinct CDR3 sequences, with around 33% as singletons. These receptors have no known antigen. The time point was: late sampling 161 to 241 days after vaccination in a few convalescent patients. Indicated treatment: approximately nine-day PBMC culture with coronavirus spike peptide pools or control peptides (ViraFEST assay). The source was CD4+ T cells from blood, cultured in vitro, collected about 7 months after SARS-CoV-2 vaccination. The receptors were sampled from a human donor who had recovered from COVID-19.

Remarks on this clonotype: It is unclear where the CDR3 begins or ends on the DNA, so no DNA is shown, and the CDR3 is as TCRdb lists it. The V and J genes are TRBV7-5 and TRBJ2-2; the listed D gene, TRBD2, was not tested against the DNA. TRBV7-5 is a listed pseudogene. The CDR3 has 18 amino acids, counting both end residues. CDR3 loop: CISVPEEGAGGLAGELFF.

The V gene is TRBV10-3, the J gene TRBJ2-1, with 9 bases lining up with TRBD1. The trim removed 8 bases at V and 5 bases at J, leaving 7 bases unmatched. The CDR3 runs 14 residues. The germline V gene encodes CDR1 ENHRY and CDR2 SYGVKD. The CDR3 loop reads CAIQRDRDDNEQFF. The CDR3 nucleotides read TGTGCCATCCAACGGGACAGGGATGACAATGAGCAGTTCTTC.

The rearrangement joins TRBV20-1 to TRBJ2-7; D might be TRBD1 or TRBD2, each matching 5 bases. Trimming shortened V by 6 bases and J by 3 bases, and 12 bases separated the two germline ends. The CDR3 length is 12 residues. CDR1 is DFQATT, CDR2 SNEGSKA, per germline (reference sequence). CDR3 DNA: TGCAGTGCCTGGGACCCTCACTACGAGCAGTACTTC. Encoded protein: CSAWDPHYEQYF.

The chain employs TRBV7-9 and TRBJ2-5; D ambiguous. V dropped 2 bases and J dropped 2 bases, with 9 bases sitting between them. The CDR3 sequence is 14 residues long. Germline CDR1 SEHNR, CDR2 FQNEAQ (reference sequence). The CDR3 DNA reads TGTGCCAGCAGCTTATGGGCCTCTCAAGAGACCCAGTACTTC. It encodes CASSLWASQETQYF.

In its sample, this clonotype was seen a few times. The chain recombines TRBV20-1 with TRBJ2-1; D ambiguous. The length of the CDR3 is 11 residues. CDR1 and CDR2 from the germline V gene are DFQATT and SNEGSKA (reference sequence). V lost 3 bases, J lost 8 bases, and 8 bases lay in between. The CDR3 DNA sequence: TGCAGTGCTAGGACCGACGATGAGCAGTTCTTC. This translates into CSARTDDEQFF.

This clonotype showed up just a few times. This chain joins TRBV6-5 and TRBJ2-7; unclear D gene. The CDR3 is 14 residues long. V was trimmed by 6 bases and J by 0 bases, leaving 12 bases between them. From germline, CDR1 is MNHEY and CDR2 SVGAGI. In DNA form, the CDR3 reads TGTGCCAGCAGCCACTCGTTCCCCTCCTACGAGCAGTACTTC. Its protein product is CASSHSFPSYEQYF.

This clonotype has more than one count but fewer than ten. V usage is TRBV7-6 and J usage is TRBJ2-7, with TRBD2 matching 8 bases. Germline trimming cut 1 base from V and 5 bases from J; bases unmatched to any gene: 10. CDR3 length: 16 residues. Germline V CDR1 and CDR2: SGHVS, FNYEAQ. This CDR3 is CASSLEETSGPDEQYF. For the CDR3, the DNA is TGTGCCAGCAGCTTAGAAGAAACTAGCGGACCAGACGAGCAGTACTTC.

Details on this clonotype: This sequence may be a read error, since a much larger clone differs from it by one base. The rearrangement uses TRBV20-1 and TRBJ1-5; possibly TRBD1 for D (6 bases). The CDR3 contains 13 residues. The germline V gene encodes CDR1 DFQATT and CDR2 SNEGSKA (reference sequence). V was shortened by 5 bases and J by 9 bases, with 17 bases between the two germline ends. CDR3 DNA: TGCAGTGCTTATGCGAAGACAGGCCCGCCCCAGCATTTT. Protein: CSAYAKTGPPQHF.

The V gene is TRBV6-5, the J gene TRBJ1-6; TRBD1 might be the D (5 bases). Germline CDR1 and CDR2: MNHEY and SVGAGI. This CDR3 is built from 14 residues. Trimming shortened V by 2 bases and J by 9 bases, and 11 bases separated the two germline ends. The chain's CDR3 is CASSYGAGPSPLHF. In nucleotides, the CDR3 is TGTGCCAGCAGTTACGGGGCAGGTCCTTCACCCCTCCACTTT.

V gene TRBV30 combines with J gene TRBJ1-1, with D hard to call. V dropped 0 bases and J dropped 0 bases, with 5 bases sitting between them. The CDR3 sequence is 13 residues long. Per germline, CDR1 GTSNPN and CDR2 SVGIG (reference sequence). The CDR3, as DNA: TGTGCCTGGAGTGTATGGGTGAACACTGAAGCTTTCTTT. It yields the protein CAWSVWVNTEAFF.

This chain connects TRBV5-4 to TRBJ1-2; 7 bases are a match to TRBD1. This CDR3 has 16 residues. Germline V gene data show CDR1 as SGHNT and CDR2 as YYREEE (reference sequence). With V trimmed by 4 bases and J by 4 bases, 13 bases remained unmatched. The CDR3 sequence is CASSPEGARGSYGYTF. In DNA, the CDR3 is TGTGCCAGCAGCCCGGAGGGGGCGCGGGGGAGCTATGGCTACACCTTC.

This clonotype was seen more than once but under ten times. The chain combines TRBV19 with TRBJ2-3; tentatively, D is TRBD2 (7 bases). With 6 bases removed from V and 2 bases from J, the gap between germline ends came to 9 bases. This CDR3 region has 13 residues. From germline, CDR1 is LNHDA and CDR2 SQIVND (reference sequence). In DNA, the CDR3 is TGTGCCAGTAGGGCGGGGGCCACAGATACGCAGTATTTT. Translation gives CASRAGATDTQYF.

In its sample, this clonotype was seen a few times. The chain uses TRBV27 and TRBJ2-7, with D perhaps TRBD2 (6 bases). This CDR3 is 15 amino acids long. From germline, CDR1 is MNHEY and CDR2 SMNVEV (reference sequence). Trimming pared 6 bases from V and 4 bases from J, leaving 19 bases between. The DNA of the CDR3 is TGTGCCAGCAGACATACCGGGACTTACGATTACGAGCAGTACTTC. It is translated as CASRHTGTYDYEQYF.

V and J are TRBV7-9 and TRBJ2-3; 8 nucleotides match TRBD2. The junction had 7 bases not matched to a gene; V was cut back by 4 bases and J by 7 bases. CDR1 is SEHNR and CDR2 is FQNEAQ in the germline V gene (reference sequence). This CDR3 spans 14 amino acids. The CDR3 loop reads CASSWTSRVNTQYF. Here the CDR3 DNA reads TGTGCCAGCAGCTGGACTAGCCGCGTAAATACGCAGTATTTT.

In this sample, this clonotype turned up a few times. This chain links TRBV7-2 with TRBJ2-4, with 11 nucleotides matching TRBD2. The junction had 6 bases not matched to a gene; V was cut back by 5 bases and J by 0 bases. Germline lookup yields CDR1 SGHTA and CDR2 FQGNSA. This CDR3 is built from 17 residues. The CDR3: CASSKPGLAVAKNIQYF. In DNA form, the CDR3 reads TGTGCCAGCAGCAAACCGGGACTAGCGGTAGCCAAAAACATTCAGTACTTC.

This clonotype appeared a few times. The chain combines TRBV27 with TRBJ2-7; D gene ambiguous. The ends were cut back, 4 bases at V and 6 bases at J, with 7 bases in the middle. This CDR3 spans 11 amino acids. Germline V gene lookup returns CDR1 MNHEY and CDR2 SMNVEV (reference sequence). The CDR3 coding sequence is TGTGCCAGCAGTTCCGGCGGCGAGCAGTACTTC. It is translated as CASSSGGEQYF.

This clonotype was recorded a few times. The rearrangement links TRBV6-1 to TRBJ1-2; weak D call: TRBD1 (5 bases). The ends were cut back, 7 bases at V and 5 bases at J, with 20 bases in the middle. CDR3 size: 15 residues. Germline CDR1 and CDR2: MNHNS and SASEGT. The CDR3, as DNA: TGTGCCAGCAAACTCATCTCGGACGGGGGATATGGCTACACCTTC. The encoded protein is CASKLISDGGYGYTF.

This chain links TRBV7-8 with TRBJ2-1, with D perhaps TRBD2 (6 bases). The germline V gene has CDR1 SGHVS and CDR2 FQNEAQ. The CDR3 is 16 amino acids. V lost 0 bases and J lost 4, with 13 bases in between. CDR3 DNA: TGTGCCAGCAGCTTAGCCGGGGGATTCGTTTACAATGAGCAGTTCTTC. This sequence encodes CASSLAGGFVYNEQFF. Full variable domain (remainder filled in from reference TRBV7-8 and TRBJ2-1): GAGVSQSPRYKVAKRGQDVALRCDPISGHVSLFWYQQALGQGPEFLTYFQNEAQLDKSGLPSDRFFAERPEGSVSTLKIQRTQQEDSAVYLCASSLAGGFVYNEQFFGPGTRLTVL.

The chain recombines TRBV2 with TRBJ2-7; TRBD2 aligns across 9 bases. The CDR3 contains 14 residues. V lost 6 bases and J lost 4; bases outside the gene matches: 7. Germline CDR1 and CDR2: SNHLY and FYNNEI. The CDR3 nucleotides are TGTGCCAGCAGGAGGAGCGGGAGGAGTTACGAGCAGTACTTC. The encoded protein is CASRRSGRSYEQYF. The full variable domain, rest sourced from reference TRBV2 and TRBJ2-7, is EPEVTQTPSHQVTQMGQEVILRCVPISNHLYFYWYRQILGQKVEFLVSFYNNEISEKSEIFDDQFSVERPDGSNFTLKIRSTKLEDSAMYFCASRRSGRSYEQYFGPGTRLTVT.

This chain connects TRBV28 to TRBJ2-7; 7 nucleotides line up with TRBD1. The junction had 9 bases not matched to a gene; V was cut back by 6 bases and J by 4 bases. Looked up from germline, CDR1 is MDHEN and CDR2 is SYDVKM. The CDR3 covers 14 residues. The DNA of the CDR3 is TGTGCCAGCAGGCCGGCCGGGGACAGTTACGAGCAGTACTTC. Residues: CASRPAGDSYEQYF.

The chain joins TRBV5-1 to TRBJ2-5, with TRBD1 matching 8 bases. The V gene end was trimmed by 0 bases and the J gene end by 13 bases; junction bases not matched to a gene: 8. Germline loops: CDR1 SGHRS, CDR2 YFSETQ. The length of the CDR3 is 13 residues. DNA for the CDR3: TGCGCCAGCAGCTTGGCCGCGGACAGGGAACCGTACTTC. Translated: CASSLAADREPYF.

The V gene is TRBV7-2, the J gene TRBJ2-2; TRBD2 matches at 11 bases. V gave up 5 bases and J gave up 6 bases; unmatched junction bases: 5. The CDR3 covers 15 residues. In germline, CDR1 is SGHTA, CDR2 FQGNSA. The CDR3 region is CASSLLAGVAGELFF. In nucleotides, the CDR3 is TGTGCCAGCAGCCTACTAGCGGGAGTGGCCGGGGAGCTGTTTTTT.

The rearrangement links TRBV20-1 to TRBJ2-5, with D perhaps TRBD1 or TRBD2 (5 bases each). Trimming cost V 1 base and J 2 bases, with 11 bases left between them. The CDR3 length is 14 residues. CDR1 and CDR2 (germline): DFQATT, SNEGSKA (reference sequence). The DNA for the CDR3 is TGCAGTGCTAGAGGGGACGAAGTACAAGAGACCCAGTACTTC. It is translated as CSARGDEVQETQYF.

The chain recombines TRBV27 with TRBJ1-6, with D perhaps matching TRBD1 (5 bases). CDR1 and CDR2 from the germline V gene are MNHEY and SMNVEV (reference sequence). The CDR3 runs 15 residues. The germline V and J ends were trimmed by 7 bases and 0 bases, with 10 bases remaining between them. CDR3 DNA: TGTGCCAGCATGGCAGGGTACTCCTATAATTCACCCCTCCACTTT. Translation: CASMAGYSYNSPLHF.

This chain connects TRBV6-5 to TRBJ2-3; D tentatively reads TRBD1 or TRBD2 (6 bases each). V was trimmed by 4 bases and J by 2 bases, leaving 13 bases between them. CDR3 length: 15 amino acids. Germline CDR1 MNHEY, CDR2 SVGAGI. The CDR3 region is CASSSRGAHTDTQYF. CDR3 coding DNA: TGTGCCAGCAGTTCGAGGGGGGCCCACACAGATACGCAGTATTTT.